These T cell receptor beta chains were read from a single sample in a study of B cell selection in AIRE deficiency. Only in-frame clones appear in the TCRdb table, and some are missing; sequencing was by immunoSEQ multiplex PCR. The data show 25,000 or so clones, with roughly 97% seen just once and about 0.19% held by the top ten. Sequencing was performed on conventional CD4+ T cells sorted from PBMCs. These receptors originate from a human donor with AIRE deficiency. Each CDR3 is given with its conserved first and last residue. D genes are given only for firm matches. Rows give clone size only sometimes, using once, few, many, or a class for an expanded clone.

D gene	clone size	V gene	J gene	CDR3 DNA	CDR3 protein
.	.	TRBV11-2	TRBJ2-5	TGTGCCAGCAGCTTACCAGCTGCAGAGACCCAGTACTTC	CASSLPAAETQYF
.	once	TRBV28	TRBJ2-2	TGTGCCAGCAGGTTGGTGGTGGTAGCCGGGGAGCTGTTTTTT	CASRLVVVAGELFF
TRBD1	.	TRBV6-5	TRBJ1-1	TGTGCCAGCAGTTACTTGACACAGGGGACCAACACTGAAGCTTTCTTT	CASSYLTQGTNTEAFF
.	.	TRBV5-1	TRBJ2-1	TGCGCCAGCAGCTTGAACGGGGGAGTCTACAATGAGCAGTTCTTC	CASSLNGGVYNEQFF
.	.	TRBV7-2	TRBJ2-2	TGTGCCAGCAGCTTAGAACGGTTGAACACCGGGGAGCTGTTTTTT	CASSLERLNTGELFF
.	.	TRBV6-5	TRBJ2-1	TGTGCCAGCACCAACGGGGGTCGGCAGTTCTTC	CASTNGGRQFF
.	.	TRBV4-2	TRBJ2-1	TGTGCCAGCAGCTATACGTCGATGCGGGAAGGCAATGAGCAGTTCTTC	CASSYTSMREGNEQFF
TRBD2	.	TRBV19	TRBJ2-2	TGTGCCAGTAGCGGGAGGGCTCGGACCGGGGAGCTGTTTTTT	CASSGRARTGELFF
.	.	TRBV28	TRBJ2-1	TGTGCCAGCAGTCCCCGCAATGAGCAGTTCTTC	CASSPRNEQFF
TRBD2	.	TRBV5-1	TRBJ2-1	TGCGCCAGCAATCGACTAGCGGGAGGCAATGAGCAGTTCTTC	CASNRLAGGNEQFF
.	.	TRBV18	TRBJ1-4	TGTGCCAGCTCACTGACAGAAACTAATGAAAAACTGTTTTTT	CASSLTETNEKLFF
.	once	TRBV6-1	TRBJ2-7	TGTGCCAGCAGTAACAGGGTCGAGCAGTACTTC	CASSNRVEQYF
TRBD2	.	TRBV15	TRBJ2-1	TGTGCCACCAGCAGAGGTATCCAGCGGGAGGAGAATGAGCAGTTCTTC	CATSRGIQREENEQFF
.	.	TRBV10-1	TRBJ1-1	TGCGCCAGCAGTGAGTCGAGCAGCCGGGGAGCTTTCTTT	CASSESSSRGAFF
.	few	TRBV6-1	TRBJ1-5	TGTGCCAGCAGTGCGAGGGGCAGGGAGCAGCCCCAGCATTTT	CASSARGREQPQHF
TRBD1	.	TRBV6-6	TRBJ2-7	TGTGCCAGCGGAAGGGACAGCAAATACGAGCAGTACTTC	CASGRDSKYEQYF
.	.	TRBV13	TRBJ1-3	TGTGCCAGCAGCTGGCCAGGGGCTGGAAACACCATATATTTT	CASSWPGAGNTIYF
.	.	TRBV21-1	TRBJ1-6	TGTGCCCGCCGGGACACCTATAATTCACCCCTCCACTTT	CARRDTYNSPLHF
TRBD1	.	TRBV18	TRBJ1-5	TGTGCCAGCTCATTAGGGACAGGGGGGGATCAGCCCCAGCATTTT	CASSLGTGGDQPQHF
.	.	TRBV28	TRBJ1-5	TGTGCCACCACAGGCTCTTTCCTTCAGCCCCAGCATTTT	CATTGSFLQPQHF
.	.	TRBV11-1	TRBJ2-2	TGTGCCAGCAGCCCGTGGGGGCACACCGGGGAGCTGTTTTTT	CASSPWGHTGELFF
.	.	TRBV7-2	TRBJ1-4	TGTGCCAGCAGCCTCGGGATCCGAGGAGAAAAACTGTTTTTT	CASSLGIRGEKLFF
TRBD1	.	TRBV4-1	TRBJ1-2	TGCGCCAGCAGCCAAGAGCCCTCGATTTTTTATGGACAGGGACTCCCTTCTGGCTACACCTTC	CASSQEPSIFYGQGLPSGYTF
.	.	TRBV4-2	TRBJ2-5	TGTGCCAGCAGCCAAGACCTCGGGGAACAAGAGACCCAGTACTTC	CASSQDLGEQETQYF
TRBD1	.	TRBV27	TRBJ2-3	TGTGCCAGCAGTTCTATCGACAGGGACGCAAATACGCAGTATTTT	CASSSIDRDANTQYF
.	.	TRBV7-2	TRBJ2-1	TGTGCCAGCAGCTTTAGCGCGGGGCCGTACAATGAGCAGTTCTTC	CASSFSAGPYNEQFF
TRBD2	.	TRBV4-2	TRBJ2-5	TGTGCCAGCAGCGCCCTAGCGGAAGAGACCCAGTACTTC	CASSALAEETQYF
TRBD1	.	TRBV5-1	TRBJ2-7	TGCGCCAGCAGTTTCGGACAGGGCCCCTACGAGCAGTACTTC	CASSFGQGPYEQYF
TRBD1	.	TRBV7-2	TRBJ2-1	TGTGCCACCGGGACAGGGGATGGGTGGGGTGATGAGCAGTTCTTC	CATGTGDGWGDEQFF